These 18 T cell receptor beta chains were sequenced from one sample in a study of T cell responses to AZD1222 COVID-19 vaccine (dated by TCRdb to the early 2020s). The sample's time point label, decoded: about 28 days (+/-7) after the second vaccine dose. Libraries were constructed by the immunoSEQ multiplex PCR assay. TCRdb retrieved this table from immuneACCESS and kept in-frame rearrangements only. Not all clones are present; in checked studies, unresolved V genes account for under half, and no reason is known for the remainder. The table for this sample lists 70,000 or so clones; around four fifths of them were counted only once. The top ten hold about 6% of the sample. This specimen was peripheral blood, taken 28 days after the second AZD1222 dose. The receptors come from an adult who received the AZD1222 COVID-19 vaccine.

The chain couples TRBV5-6 to TRBJ1-5; TRBD1 agrees at 9 bases. The CDR3 totals 14 residues. Germline CDR1 and CDR2: SGHDT and YYEEEE. V dropped 4 bases and J dropped 6; count of bases not matched to a gene: 5. CDR3 in DNA: TGTGCCAGCAGCGCCGGGACAGGGCCTCAGCCCCAGCATTTT. Translation: CASSAGTGPQPQHF. The full variable domain, rest sourced from reference TRBV5-6 and TRBJ1-5, is DAGVTQSPTHLIKTRGQQVTLRCSPKSGHDTVSWYQQALGQGPQFIFQYYEEEERQRGNFPDRFSGHQFPNYSSELNVNALLLGDSALYLCASSAGTGPQPQHFGDGTRLSIL.

This chain uses TRBV5-4 with TRBJ1-6, with TRBD1 identical over 9 bases. J gave up 7 bases and V 4 bases, and 9 bases lay outside the gene matches. Germline V CDR1 and CDR2: SGHNT, YYREEE (reference sequence). The CDR3 contains 16 residues. This chain's CDR3 is CASSKTGGSWNSPLHF. CDR3 nucleotides: TGTGCCAGCAGCAAGACAGGGGGATCATGGAATTCACCCCTCCACTTT.

The chain employs TRBV11-3 and TRBJ2-7; 9 bases are a match to TRBD1. The CDR3 totals 15 residues. The junction had 6 bases not matched to a gene; V was cut back by 6 bases and J by 0 bases. Germline lookup yields CDR1 SGHNT and CDR2 YENEEA. The CDR3 loop reads CASSPGTGPSYEQYF. The DNA for the CDR3 is TGTGCCAGCAGTCCCGGGACAGGGCCCTCCTACGAGCAGTACTTC.

The genes are TRBV11-1 and TRBJ1-6, with no clear D. V was cut by 3 bases and J by 8 bases, with 11 bases left in between. There are 14 residues in the CDR3. The V gene's germline CDR1 is SGHAT and CDR2 FQDESV (reference sequence). The CDR3 spells CASSFTPSDSPLHF. In nucleotides, the CDR3 is TGTGCCAGCAGCTTTACCCCATCGGATTCACCCCTCCACTTT.

This clone was counted between two and nine times. The J gene is TRBJ1-3, the V gene TRBV2; no clear D. CDR3 length: 14 residues. The V end lost 6 bases, the J end lost 0 bases, and 9 bases lay between the germline ends. From germline, CDR1 is SNHLY and CDR2 FYNNEI. The CDR3 nucleotides are TGTGCCAGCAGCGCAGGCCACTCTGGAAACACCATATATTTT. It specifies CASSAGHSGNTIYF.

The chain uses TRBV5-1 and TRBJ1-6; D is ambiguous. With 4 bases removed from V and 9 bases from J, the gap between germline ends came to 17 bases. This CDR3 region has 15 residues. Germline assignment: CDR1 SGHRS and CDR2 YFSETQ. In nucleotides, the CDR3 is TGCGCCAGCAGCGCTCAGGCGCAAACCACTTCACCCCTCCACTTT. Protein product: CASSAQAQTTSPLHF.

The CDR3 is CASSYEQGRRTEAFF. DNA of the CDR3: TGTGCCAGCAGCTACGAACAGGGGCGAAGGACTGAAGCTTTCTTT. The chain has TRBV7-9 and TRBJ1-1, with 7 bases identical to TRBD1. The CDR3 has 15 amino acids. V gave up 4 bases and J gave up 5 bases; unmatched junction bases: 10. Germline CDR1 is SEHNR and CDR2 is FQNEAQ (reference sequence).

The CDR3 DNA follows: TGTGCCAGCAGCTTGGGGGGGATCGGCTATGGCTACACCTTC. Protein: CASSLGGIGYGYTF. The chain links TRBV5-6 to TRBJ1-2; D perhaps matches TRBD1 (5 bases). Per germline, CDR1 SGHDT and CDR2 YYEEEE. The CDR3 is 14 residues long. V lost 0 bases and J 4 bases, leaving 10 bases between the germline ends. Full variable domain (missing parts from reference TRBV5-6 and TRBJ1-2): DAGVTQSPTHLIKTRGQQVTLRCSPKSGHDTVSWYQQALGQGPQFIFQYYEEEERQRGNFPDRFSGHQFPNYSSELNVNALLLGDSALYLCASSLGGIGYGYTFGSGTRLTVV.

J is TRBJ1-2 and V is TRBV15, with 9 bases matching TRBD1. The germline CDR1 and CDR2 sequences are LNHNV and YYDKDF (reference sequence). Trimming at V came to 5 bases and at J to 4 bases, leaving 20 bases not matched to a gene. This CDR3 spans 19 amino acids. This CDR3 is CATSSPSTGGLAGLYGYTF. CDR3 coding DNA: TGTGCCACCAGCTCTCCCTCAACAGGGGGCTTGGCAGGTCTCTATGGCTACACCTTC.

The chain has TRBV10-3 and TRBJ1-1; TRBD1 might be the D (5 bases). V lost 0 bases, J lost 2 bases, and 13 bases lay in between. This CDR3 spans 16 amino acids. CDR1 is ENHRY, CDR2 SYGVKD, per germline. The CDR3 here is CAISESREPLNTEAFF. CDR3 bases: TGTGCCATCAGTGAGTCCAGGGAACCCTTAAACACTGAAGCTTTCTTT.

V usage is TRBV4-3 and J usage is TRBJ2-4; 9 bases agree with TRBD2. Looked up from germline, CDR1 is LGHNA and CDR2 is YSLEER. The V segment lost 0 bases and the J segment 7 bases; nucleotides outside the gene matches: 4. The CDR3 is 15 residues long. CDR3: CASSQDLAGRNIQYF. The CDR3 DNA is TGCGCCAGCAGCCAAGATCTAGCGGGGAGGAACATTCAGTACTTC.

V is TRBV5-6 and J is TRBJ1-2; 8 bases match TRBD1. Trimming at V came to 4 bases and at J to 4 bases, leaving 6 bases not matched to a gene. The CDR3 is 14 residues long. CDR1 and CDR2 (germline): SGHDT, YYEEEE. CDR3 DNA sequence: TGTGCCAGCAGCGCCGGACAGGGACTCTATGGCTACACCTTC. Its protein is CASSAGQGLYGYTF.

The chain joins TRBV9 to TRBJ1-1; 9 bases agree with TRBD1. Per the germline V gene, CDR1 is SGDLS and CDR2 is YYNGEE. The CDR3 contains 13 residues. J lost 4 bases, V lost 4 bases, and 2 bases had no gene match. As DNA, the CDR3 is TGTGCCAGCAGCCCGACAGGGGGCACTGAAGCTTTCTTT. Translation gives CASSPTGGTEAFF.

The chain recombines TRBV18 with TRBJ1-2, with 10 bases aligning to TRBD1. Germline V gene lookup returns CDR1 KGHSH and CDR2 LQKENI. The V segment lost 2 bases and the J segment 7 bases; nucleotides outside the gene matches: 7. There are 15 residues in the CDR3. In DNA form, the CDR3 reads TGTGCCAGCTCACCATCGACAGGGGGCAACGGTGGCTACACCTTC. Its protein product is CASSPSTGGNGGYTF.

The chain links TRBV12-5 to TRBJ1-2, with D unclear. The CDR3 is made up of 12 amino acids. Germline-derived CDR1 and CDR2 are LGHNT and FRNRAP. Trimming took off 2 bases at V and 7 bases at J, with 8 bases between the two ends. The CDR3 is CASGLWDGGYTF. CDR3 nucleotide sequence: TGTGCTAGTGGTTTGTGGGATGGTGGCTACACCTTC.

The V gene is TRBV13, the J gene TRBJ1-1; D is ambiguous. V lost 5 bases and J 1 base, leaving 8 bases between the germline ends. Germline-derived CDR1 and CDR2 are PRHDT and FYEKMQ (reference sequence). The CDR3 is made up of 13 amino acids. The CDR3 bases are TGTGCCAGCAGCCAGGAGTCGAACACTGAAGCTTTCTTT. This codes for CASSQESNTEAFF.

The gene calls are TRBV30 and TRBJ2-2, with TRBD1 matching 11 bases. V lost 0 bases, J lost 4 bases, and 1 base stayed unmatched. The CDR3 sequence is 15 residues long. Germline values: CDR1 GTSNPN, CDR2 SVGIG (reference sequence). DNA for the CDR3: TGTGCCTGGAGTGTGGACAGGGGGCGCACCGGGGAGCTGTTTTTT. Translated, it gives CAWSVDRGRTGELFF. The full variable domain, completed using reference TRBV30 and TRBJ2-2, is SQTIHQWPATLVQPVGSPLSLECTVEGTSNPNLYWYRQAAGRGLQLLFYSVGIGQISSEVPQNLSASRPQDRQFILSSKKLLLSDSGFYLCAWSVDRGRTGELFFGEGSRLTVL.

This clone came up once. The rearrangement joins TRBV4-1 to TRBJ2-7; D may be TRBD1 (5 bases). Germline lookup yields CDR1 MGHRA and CDR2 YSYEKL. This CDR3 spans 15 amino acids. V shed 0 bases and J shed 1 base, with 10 bases lying between them. In DNA, the CDR3 is TGCGCCAGCAGCCAAGATGGACACTGGTCCTACGAGCAGTACTTC. Its protein is CASSQDGHWSYEQYF.